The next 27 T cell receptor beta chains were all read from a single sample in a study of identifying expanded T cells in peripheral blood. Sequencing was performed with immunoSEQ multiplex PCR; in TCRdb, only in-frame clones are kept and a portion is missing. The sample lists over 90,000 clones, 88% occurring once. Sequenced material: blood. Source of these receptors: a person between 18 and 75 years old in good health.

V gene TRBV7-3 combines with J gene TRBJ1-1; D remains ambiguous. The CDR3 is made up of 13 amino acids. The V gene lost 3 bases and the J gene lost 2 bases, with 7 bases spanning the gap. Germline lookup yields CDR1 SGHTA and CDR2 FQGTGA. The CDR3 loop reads CASSLSSNTEAFF. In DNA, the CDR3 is TGTGCCAGCAGCTTGTCGTCAAACACTGAAGCTTTCTTT.

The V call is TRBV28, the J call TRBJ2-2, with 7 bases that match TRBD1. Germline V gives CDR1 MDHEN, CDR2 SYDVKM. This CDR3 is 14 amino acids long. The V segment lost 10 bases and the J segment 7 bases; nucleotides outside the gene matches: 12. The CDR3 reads CATSSTGLGGELFF. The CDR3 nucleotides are TGTGCCACCTCCTCGACAGGGCTAGGCGGGGAGCTGTTTTTT.

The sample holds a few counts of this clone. The CDR3 reads CASSGQTSNQPQHF. CDR3 bases: TGTGCCAGCTCGGGACAGACCAGCAATCAGCCCCAGCATTTT. V is TRBV2 and J is TRBJ1-5, with 7 bases identical to TRBD1. The V gene's germline CDR1 is SNHLY and CDR2 FYNNEI. The CDR3 totals 14 residues. J was trimmed by 1 base and V by 8 bases; bases with no gene match: 5.

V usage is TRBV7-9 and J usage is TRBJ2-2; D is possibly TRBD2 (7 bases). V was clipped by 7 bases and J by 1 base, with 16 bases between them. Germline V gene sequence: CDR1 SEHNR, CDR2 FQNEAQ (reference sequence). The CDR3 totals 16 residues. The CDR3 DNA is TGTGCCAGCACGTCAGGGGCTAGCGGGAACACCGGGGAGCTGTTTTTT. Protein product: CASTSGASGNTGELFF.

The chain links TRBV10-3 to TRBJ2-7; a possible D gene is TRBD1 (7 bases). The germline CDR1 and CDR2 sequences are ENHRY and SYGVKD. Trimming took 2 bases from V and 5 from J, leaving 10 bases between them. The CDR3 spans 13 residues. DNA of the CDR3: TGTGCCATCAGTGAGCAGGGGGAGGACGAGCAGTACTTC. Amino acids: CAISEQGEDEQYF.

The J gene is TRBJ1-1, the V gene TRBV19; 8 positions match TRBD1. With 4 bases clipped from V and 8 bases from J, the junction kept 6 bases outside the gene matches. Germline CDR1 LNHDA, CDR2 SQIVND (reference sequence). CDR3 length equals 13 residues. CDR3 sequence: CASSTTGAGEAFF. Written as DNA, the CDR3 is TGTGCCAGTAGTACGACAGGGGCCGGAGAAGCTTTCTTT.

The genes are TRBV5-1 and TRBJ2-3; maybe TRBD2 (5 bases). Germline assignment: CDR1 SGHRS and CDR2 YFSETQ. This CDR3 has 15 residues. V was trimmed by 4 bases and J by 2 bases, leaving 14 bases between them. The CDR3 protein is CASSNGVAPTDTQYF. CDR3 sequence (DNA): TGCGCCAGCAGCAACGGGGTAGCCCCCACAGATACGCAGTATTTT.

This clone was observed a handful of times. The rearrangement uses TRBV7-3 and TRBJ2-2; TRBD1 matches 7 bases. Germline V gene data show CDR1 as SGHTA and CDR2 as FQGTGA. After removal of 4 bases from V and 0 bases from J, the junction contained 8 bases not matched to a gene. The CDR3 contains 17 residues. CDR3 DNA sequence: TGTGCCAGCAGCTCATCCGGGACAGTCGCGAACACCGGGGAGCTGTTTTTT. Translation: CASSSSGTVANTGELFF. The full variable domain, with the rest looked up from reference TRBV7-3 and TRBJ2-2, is GAGVSQTPSNKVTEKGKYVELRCDPISGHTALYWYRQSLGQGPEFLIYFQGTGAADDSGLPNDRFFAVRPEGSVSTLKIQRTERGDSAVYLCASSSSGTVANTGELFFGEGSRLTVL.

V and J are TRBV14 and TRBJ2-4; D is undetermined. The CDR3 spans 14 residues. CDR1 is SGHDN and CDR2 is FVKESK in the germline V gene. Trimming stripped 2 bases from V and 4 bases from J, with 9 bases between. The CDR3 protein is CASSQSMGKNIQYF. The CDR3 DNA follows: TGTGCCAGCAGCCAATCGATGGGGAAAAACATTCAGTACTTC.

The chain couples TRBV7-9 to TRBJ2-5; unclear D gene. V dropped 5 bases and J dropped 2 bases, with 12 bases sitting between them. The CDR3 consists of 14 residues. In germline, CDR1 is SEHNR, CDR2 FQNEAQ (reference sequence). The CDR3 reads CASSPRSAQETQYF. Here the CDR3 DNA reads TGTGCCAGCAGCCCCAGGTCGGCTCAAGAGACCCAGTACTTC.

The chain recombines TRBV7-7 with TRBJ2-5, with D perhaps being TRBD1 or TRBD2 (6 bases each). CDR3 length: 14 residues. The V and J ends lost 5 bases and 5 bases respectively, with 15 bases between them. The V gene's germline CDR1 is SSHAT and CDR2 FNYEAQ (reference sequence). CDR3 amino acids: CASSPQGGRETQYF. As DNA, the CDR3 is TGTGCCAGCAGCCCACAGGGAGGAAGGGAGACCCAGTACTTC.

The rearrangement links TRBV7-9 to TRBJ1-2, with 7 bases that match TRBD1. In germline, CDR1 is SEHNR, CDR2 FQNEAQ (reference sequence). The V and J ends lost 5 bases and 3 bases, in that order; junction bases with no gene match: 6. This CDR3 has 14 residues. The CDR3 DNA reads TGTGCCAGCAGCCACGACAGGGAAGACTATGGCTACACCTTC. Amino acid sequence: CASSHDREDYGYTF.

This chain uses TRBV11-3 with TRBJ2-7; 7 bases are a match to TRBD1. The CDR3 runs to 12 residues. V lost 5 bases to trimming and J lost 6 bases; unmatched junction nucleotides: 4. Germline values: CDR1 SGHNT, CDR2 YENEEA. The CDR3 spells CASSIPGGEQYF. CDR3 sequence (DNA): TGTGCCAGCAGCATCCCAGGGGGCGAGCAGTACTTC.

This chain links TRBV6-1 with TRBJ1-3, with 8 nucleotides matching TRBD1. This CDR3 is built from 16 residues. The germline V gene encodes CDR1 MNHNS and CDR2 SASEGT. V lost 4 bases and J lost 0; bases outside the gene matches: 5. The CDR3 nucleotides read TGTGCCAGCAGTGCCCGACAGGGGCCCTCTGGAAACACCATATATTTT. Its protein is CASSARQGPSGNTIYF.

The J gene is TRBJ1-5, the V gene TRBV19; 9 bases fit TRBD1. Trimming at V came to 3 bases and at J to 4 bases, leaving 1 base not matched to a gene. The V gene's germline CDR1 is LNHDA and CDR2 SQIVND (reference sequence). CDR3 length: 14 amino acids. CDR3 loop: CASSMGTGNQPQHF. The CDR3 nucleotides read TGTGCCAGTAGTATGGGGACAGGGAATCAGCCCCAGCATTTT.

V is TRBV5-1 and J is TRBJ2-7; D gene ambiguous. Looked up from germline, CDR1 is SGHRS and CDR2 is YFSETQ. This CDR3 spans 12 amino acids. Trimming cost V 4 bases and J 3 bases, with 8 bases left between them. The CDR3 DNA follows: TGCGCCAGCAGCCCGGGTCTCTACGAGCAGTACTTC. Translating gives CASSPGLYEQYF.

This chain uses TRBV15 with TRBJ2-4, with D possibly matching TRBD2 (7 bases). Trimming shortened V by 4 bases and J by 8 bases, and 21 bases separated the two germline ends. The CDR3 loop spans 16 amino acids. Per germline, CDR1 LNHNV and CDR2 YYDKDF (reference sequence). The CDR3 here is CATSTGGARTLDIQYF. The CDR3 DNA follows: TGTGCCACCAGCACTGGGGGGGCCCGGACTTTAGACATTCAGTACTTC.

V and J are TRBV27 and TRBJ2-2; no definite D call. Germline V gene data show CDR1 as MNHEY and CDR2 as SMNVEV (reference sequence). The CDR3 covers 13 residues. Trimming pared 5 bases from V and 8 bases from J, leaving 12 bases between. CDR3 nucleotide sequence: TGTGCCAGCAGTCCCCGGTCGTCGGGGGAGCTGTTTTTT. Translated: CASSPRSSGELFF.

The CDR3 here is CASSPLMGGQETQYF. The CDR3, as DNA: TGCGCCAGCAGCCCCCTGATGGGAGGCCAAGAGACCCAGTACTTC. This chain uses TRBV4-1 with TRBJ2-5; D may be TRBD2 (6 bases). This CDR3 comprises 15 residues. V was trimmed by 4 bases and J by 1 base, leaving 13 bases between them. Germline-derived CDR1 and CDR2 are MGHRA and YSYEKL.

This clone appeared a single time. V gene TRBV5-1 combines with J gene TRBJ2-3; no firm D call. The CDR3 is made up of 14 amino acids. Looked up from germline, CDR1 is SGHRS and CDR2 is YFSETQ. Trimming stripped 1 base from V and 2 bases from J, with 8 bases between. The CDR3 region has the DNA TGCGCCAGCAGCTTGTCCGGGCCCACAGATACGCAGTATTTT. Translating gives CASSLSGPTDTQYF.

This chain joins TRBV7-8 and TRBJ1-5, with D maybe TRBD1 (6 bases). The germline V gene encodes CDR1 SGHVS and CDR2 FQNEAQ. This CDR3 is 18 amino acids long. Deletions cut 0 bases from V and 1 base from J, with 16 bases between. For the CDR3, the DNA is TGTGCCAGCAGCTTAGCTTCTGGGGGCGCCCCCAGCAATCAGCCCCAGCATTTT. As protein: CASSLASGGAPSNQPQHF.

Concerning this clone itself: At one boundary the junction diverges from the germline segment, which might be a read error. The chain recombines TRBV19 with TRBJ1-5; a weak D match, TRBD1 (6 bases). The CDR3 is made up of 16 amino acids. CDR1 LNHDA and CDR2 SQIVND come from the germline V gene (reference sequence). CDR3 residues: CASSTRGQDSNQPQHF. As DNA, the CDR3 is TGTGCCAGCAGTACCCGGGGGCAGGACAGCAATCAGCCCCAGCATTTT.

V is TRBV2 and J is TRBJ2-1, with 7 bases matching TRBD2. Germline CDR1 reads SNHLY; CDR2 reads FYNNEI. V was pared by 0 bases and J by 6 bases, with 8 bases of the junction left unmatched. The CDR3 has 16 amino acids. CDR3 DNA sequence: TGTGCCAGCAGTGAAGCCGGGGGGATACAGGTCAATGAGCAGTTCTTC. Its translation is CASSEAGGIQVNEQFF.

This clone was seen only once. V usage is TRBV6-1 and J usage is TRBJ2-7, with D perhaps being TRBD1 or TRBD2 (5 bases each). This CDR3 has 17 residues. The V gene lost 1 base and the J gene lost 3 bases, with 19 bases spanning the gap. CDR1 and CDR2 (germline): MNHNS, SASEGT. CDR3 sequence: CASSEDSRGAGIYEQYF. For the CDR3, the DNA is TGTGCCAGCAGTGAAGATTCGAGAGGGGCCGGAATCTACGAGCAGTACTTC.

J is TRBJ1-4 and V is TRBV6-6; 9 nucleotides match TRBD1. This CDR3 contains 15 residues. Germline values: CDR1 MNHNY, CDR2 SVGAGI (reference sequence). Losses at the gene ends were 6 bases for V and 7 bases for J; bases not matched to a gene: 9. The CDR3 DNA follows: TGTGCCAGCAGACAATTGGACAGGGGCTCTGAAAAACTGTTTTTT. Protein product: CASRQLDRGSEKLFF.

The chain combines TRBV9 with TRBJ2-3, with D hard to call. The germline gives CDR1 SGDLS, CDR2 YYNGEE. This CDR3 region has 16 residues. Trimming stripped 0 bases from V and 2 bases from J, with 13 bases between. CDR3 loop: CASSVDATKYTDTQYF. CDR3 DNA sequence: TGTGCCAGCAGCGTAGACGCGACAAAGTACACAGATACGCAGTATTTT. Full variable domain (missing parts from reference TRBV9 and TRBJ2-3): DSGVTQTPKHLITATGQRVTLRCSPRSGDLSVYWYQQSLDQGLQFLIQYYNGEERAKGNILERFSAQQFPDLHSELNLSSLELGDSALYFCASSVDATKYTDTQYFGPGTRLTVL.

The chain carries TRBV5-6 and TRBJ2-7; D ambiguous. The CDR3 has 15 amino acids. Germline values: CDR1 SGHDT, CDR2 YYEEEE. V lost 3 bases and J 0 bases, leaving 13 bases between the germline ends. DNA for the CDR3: TGTGCCAGCAGCTATTACGGACCCGCCTCCTACGAGCAGTACTTC. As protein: CASSYYGPASYEQYF.